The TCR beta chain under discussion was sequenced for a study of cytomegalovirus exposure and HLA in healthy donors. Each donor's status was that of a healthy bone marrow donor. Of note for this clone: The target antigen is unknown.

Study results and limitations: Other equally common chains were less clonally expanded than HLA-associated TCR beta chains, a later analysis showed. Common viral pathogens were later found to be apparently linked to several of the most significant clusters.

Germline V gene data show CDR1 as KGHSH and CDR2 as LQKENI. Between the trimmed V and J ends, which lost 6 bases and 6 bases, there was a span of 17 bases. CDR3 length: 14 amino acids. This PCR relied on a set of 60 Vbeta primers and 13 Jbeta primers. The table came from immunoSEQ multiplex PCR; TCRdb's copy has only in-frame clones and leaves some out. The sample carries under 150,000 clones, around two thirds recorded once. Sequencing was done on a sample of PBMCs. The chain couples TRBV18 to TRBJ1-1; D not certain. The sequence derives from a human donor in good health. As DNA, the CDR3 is TGTGCCAGCTCGGGAGGAGGGATCAGCGCTGAAGCTTTCTTT. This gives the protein CASSGGGISAEAFF.